What follows is one TCR beta chain and its context. Antigen specificity is unknown. The authors ran a second PCR of about 7 to 12 cycles using a sample-barcoded 5' primer and a J-beta primer mix. TCRdb re-called the 5' RACE reads with MiXCR, one entry per CDR3 protein. The sample includes around 780,000 distinct CDR3 sequences, 20% to 30% of them seen just once. Germline loops: CDR1 DFQATT, CDR2 SNEGSKA (reference sequence). V dropped 5 bases and J dropped 5; count of bases not matched to a gene: 3. CDR3 length: 13 amino acids. These data are taken from a study of blood T cells in healthy people across ages. Study-level findings and limits: Age brought a roughly linear fall in TCR beta diversity measured per million T cells.

This same sample was also part of a study on T cells of mothers and their children. Turning to that study: Mothers gave over 8.5 million TCR beta CDR3 reads each, and children 2.5 million to 3.5 million each. Thymic selection molds TCR recombination products alike in related and unrelated pairs.

The sequencing input was blood. The sequence was collected from a boy aged 5-17 years in good health. This rearrangement joins TRBV20-1 to TRBJ2-2, with TRBD1 identical over 9 bases. The CDR3 DNA is TGCAGTGCTGGGACAGGGAAAACCGGGGAGCTGTTTTTT. It translates to CSAGTGKTGELFF.